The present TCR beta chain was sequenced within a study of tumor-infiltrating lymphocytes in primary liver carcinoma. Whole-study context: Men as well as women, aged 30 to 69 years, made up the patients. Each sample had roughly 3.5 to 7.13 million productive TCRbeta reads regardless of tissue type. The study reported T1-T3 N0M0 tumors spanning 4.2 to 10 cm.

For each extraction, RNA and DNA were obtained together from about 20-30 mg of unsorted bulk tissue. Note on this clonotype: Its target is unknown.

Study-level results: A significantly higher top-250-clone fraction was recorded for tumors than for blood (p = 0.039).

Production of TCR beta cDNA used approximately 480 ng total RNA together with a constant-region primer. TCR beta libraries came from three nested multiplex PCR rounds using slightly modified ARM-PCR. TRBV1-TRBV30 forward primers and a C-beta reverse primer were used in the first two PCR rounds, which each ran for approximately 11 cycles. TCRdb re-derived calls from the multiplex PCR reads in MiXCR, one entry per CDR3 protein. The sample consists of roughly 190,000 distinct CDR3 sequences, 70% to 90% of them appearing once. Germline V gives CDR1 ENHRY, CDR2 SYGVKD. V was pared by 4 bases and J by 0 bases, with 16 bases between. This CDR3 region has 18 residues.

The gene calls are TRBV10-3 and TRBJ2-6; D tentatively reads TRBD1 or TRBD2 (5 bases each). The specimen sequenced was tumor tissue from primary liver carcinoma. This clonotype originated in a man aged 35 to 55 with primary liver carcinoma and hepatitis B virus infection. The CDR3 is CAISGPRGVDSGANVLTF. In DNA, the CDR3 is TGTGCCATCAGTGGTCCGAGGGGAGTAGACTCTGGGGCCAACGTCCTGACTTTC.